This is a list of T cell receptor beta chains from one sample in a study of cytomegalovirus exposure and HLA in healthy donors. Method: immunoSEQ multiplex PCR; TCRdb's copy keeps in-frame clones and lacks some. Of 170,000 or so clones detected, roughly 84% appear once; the ten largest clones hold about 0.39%. Sample: PBMCs. These receptors originate from a boy aged 2-15 years in good health and CMV-seronegative. The CDR3 runs from the conserved cysteine through the conserved F or W. A D gene is named only where the DNA matches it firmly. Rows give clone size only sometimes, using once, few, many, or a class for an expanded clone.

TRBD2	TRBV2	.	TRBJ2-3	CASSAGGDTQYF	TGTGCCAGCAGTGCGGGGGGAGATACGCAGTATTTT
TRBD2	TRBV5-3	.	TRBJ2-3	CARSIPGLAGGRRTDTQYF	TGTGCCAGAAGCATACCCGGACTAGCGGGAGGGCGACGGACAGATACGCAGTATTTT
.	TRBV19	.	TRBJ1-5	CATKAWRDNQPQHF	TGTGCCACTAAAGCGTGGAGGGACAATCAGCCCCAGCATTTT
.	TRBV6-1	once	TRBJ1-1	CASSASRVLFAEAFF	TGTGCCAGCAGTGCGTCCAGGGTTTTATTCGCTGAAGCTTTCTTT
.	TRBV5-4	.	TRBJ2-5	CASSSVGAQETQYF	TGTGCCAGCAGCTCTGTGGGGGCGCAAGAGACCCAGTACTTC
TRBD2	TRBV2	.	TRBJ2-7	CASTANPGLAGSGEQYF	TGTGCCAGCACGGCGAACCCCGGACTAGCGGGATCGGGAGAGCAGTACTTC
TRBD1	TRBV19	.	TRBJ2-7	CASSRNRDRGNEQYF	TGTGCCAGTAGTAGAAACCGGGACAGGGGAAACGAGCAGTACTTC
TRBD2	TRBV2	.	TRBJ2-1	CASSGTSGSIDEQFF	TGTGCCAGCAGTGGGACTAGCGGGAGCATCGATGAGCAGTTCTTC
TRBD2	TRBV4-2	.	TRBJ2-7	CASSPRTSGGTYEQYF	TGTGCCAGCAGCCCTCGGACTAGCGGGGGGACCTACGAGCAGTACTTC
.	TRBV6-5	.	TRBJ1-1	CASNRGRDEAFF	TGTGCCAGCAACCGAGGACGGGATGAAGCTTTCTTT
.	TRBV19	.	TRBJ2-7	CASSIRGRPYEQYF	TGTGCCAGTAGTATCCGAGGGCGCCCCTACGAGCAGTACTTC
TRBD1	TRBV5-4	once	TRBJ1-3	CASSLDRASGNTIYF	TGTGCCAGCAGCCTAGACAGGGCCTCTGGAAACACCATATATTTT
.	TRBV19	.	TRBJ1-2	CASSFGGSPAVHGYTF	TGTGCCAGTAGTTTTGGGGGGAGTCCTGCGGTCCATGGCTACACCTTC
TRBD1	TRBV27	once	TRBJ1-1	CASSFRVPAAGGYTEAFF	TGTGCCAGCAGTTTTCGGGTTCCCGCCGCAGGGGGCTACACTGAAGCTTTCTTT
.	TRBV7-6	.	TRBJ1-1	CASTLGGFNTEAFF	TGTGCCAGCACCCTGGGCGGGTTTAACACTGAAGCTTTCTTT
TRBD2	TRBV30	once	TRBJ2-1	CAWSAYVAGSGNEQFF	TGTGCCTGGAGTGCATACGTAGCGGGGTCTGGGAATGAGCAGTTCTTC
.	TRBV9	.	TRBJ1-5	CASSVGAGEGQPQHF	TGTGCCAGCAGCGTAGGGGCAGGGGAGGGTCAGCCCCAGCATTTT
.	TRBV7-2	once	TRBJ1-5	CASSLRGGTQPQHF	TGTGCCAGCAGCTTAAGGGGGGGGACTCAGCCCCAGCATTTT
.	TRBV18	.	TRBJ1-1	CASSSGTGGTEAFF	TGTGCCAGCTCCTCGGGGACCGGGGGGACTGAAGCTTTCTTT
.	TRBV6-1	.	TRBJ2-1	CASSEDTRYNEQFF	TGTGCCAGCAGTGAGGATACTAGGTACAATGAGCAGTTCTTC
.	TRBV14	few	TRBJ2-7	CASSHGGYEQYF	TGTGCCAGCAGCCACGGGGGCTACGAGCAGTACTTC
TRBD1	TRBV9	once	TRBJ2-6	CASSAHQGAGANVLTF	TGTGCCAGCAGCGCTCATCAGGGGGCTGGGGCCAACGTCCTGACTTTC
TRBD2	TRBV28	.	TRBJ2-7	CASRPLAGVPYEQYF	TGTGCCAGCAGACCGCTAGCGGGAGTACCCTACGAGCAGTACTTC
TRBD1	TRBV29-1	once	TRBJ2-1	CSVESRGEQFF	TGCAGCGTTGAGTCCAGGGGGGAGCAGTTCTTC
.	TRBV13	.	TRBJ2-7	CASSARGGPYEQYF	TGTGCCAGCAGCGCCAGAGGGGGACCCTACGAGCAGTACTTC
.	TRBV11-2	.	TRBJ2-7	CASSSDSFYEQYF	TGTGCCAGCAGCTCGGACAGTTTTTACGAGCAGTACTTC
TRBD1	TRBV27	.	TRBJ1-6	CASSLGTDNSPLHF	TGTGCCAGCAGTTTAGGGACAGATAATTCACCCCTCCACTTT
.	TRBV28	.	TRBJ2-5	CAITPGIGQETQYF	TGTGCCATCACACCAGGGATAGGCCAAGAGACCCAGTACTTC
.	TRBV28	.	TRBJ1-1	CASSLRAGMAFF	TGTGCCAGCAGTTTAAGGGCAGGGATGGCTTTCTTT
.	TRBV6-1	few	TRBJ2-1	CASSTGLNSYNEQFF	TGTGCCAGCAGTACCGGACTAAACTCCTACAATGAGCAGTTCTTC
.	TRBV5-1	.	TRBJ2-1	CASSLQDRAYNEQFF	TGCGCCAGCAGCCTCCAGGACAGAGCCTACAATGAGCAGTTCTTC